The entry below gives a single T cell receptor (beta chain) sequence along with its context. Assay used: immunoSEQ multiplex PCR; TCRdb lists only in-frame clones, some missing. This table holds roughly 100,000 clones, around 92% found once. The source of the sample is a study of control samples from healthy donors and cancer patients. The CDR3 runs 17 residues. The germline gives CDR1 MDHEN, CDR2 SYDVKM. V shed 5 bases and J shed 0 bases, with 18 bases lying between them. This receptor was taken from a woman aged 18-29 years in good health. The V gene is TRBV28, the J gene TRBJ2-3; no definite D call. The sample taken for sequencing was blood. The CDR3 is CASSTPTTPASTDTQYF. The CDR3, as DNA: TGTGCCAGCAGTACCCCGACGACACCCGCTAGCACAGATACGCAGTATTTT. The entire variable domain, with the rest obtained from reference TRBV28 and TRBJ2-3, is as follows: DVKVTQSSRYLVKRTGEKVFLECVQDMDHENMFWYRQDPGLGLRLIYFSYDVKMKEKGDIPEGYSVSREKKERFSLILESASTNQTSMYLCASSTPTTPASTDTQYFGPGTRLTVL.